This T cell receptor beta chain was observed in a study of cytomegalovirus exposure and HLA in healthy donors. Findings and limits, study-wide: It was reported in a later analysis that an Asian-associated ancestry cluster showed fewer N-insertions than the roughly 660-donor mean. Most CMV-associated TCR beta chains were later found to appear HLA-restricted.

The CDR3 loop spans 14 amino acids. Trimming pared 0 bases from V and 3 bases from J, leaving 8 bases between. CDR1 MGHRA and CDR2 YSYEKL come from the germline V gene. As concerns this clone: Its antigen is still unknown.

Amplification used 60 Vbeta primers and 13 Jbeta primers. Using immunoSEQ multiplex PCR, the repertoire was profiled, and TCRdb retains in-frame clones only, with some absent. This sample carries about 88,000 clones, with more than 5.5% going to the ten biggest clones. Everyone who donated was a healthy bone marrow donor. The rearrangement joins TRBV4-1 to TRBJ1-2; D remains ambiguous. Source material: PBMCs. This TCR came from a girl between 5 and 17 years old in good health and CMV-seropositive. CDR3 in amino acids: CASSQDLPDYGYTF. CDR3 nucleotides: TGCGCCAGCAGCCAAGATCTCCCAGACTATGGCTACACCTTC.